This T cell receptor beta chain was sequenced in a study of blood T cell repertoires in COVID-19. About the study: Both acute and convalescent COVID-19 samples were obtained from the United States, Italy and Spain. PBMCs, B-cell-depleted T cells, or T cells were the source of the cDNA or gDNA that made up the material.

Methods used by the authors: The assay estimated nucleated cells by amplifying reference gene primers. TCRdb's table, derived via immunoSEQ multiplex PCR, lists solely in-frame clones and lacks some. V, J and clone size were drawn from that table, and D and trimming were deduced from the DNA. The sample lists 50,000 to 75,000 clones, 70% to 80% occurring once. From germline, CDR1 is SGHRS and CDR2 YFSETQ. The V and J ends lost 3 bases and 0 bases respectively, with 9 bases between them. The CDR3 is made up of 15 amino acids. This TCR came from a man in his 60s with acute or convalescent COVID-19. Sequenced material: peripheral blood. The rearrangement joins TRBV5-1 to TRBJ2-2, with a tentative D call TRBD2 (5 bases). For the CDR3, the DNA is TGCGCCAGCAGCTCCGGGAAGTCGAACACCGGGGAGCTGTTTTTT. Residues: CASSSGKSNTGELFF.